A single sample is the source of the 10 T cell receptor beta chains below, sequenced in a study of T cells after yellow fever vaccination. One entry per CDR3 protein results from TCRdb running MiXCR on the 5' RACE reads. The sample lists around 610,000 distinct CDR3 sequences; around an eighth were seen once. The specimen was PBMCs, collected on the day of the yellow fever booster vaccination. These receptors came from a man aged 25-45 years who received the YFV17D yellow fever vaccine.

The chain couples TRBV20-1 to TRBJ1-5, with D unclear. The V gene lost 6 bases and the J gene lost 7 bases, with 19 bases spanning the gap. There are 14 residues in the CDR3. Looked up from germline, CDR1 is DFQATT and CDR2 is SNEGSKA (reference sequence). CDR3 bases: TGCAGTGCCGGACGGTATGAGGGAACCCAGCCCCAGCATTTT. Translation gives CSAGRYEGTQPQHF.

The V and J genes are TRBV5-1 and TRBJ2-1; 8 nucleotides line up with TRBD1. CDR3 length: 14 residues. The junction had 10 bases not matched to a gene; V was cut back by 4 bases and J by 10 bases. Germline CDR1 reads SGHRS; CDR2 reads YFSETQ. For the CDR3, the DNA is TGCGCCAGCAGCGAAGGACAGGGAGGTATGGAGCAGTTCTTC. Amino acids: CASSEGQGGMEQFF.

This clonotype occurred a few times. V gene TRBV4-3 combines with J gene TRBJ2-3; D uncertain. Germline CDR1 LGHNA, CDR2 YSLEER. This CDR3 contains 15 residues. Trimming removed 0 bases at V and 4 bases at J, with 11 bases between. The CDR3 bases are TGCGCCAGCAGCCAAGATACCCCCCCCGCAGATACGCAGTATTTT. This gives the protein CASSQDTPPADTQYF.

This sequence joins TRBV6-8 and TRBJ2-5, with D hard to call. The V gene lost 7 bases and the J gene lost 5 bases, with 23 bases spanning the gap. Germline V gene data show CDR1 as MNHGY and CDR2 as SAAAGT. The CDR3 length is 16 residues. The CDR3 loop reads CASTPTRAKPAETQYF. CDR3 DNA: TGTGCCAGCACTCCCACCCGGGCCAAACCCGCGGAGACCCAGTACTTC.

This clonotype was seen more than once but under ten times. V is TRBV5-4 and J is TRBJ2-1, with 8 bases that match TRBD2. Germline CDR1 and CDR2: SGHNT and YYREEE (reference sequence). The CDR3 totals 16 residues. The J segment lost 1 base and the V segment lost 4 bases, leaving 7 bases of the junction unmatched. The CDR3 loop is CASSRRAGVSYNEQFF. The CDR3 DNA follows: TGTGCCAGCAGCCGCAGAGCGGGAGTGTCCTACAATGAGCAGTTCTTC.

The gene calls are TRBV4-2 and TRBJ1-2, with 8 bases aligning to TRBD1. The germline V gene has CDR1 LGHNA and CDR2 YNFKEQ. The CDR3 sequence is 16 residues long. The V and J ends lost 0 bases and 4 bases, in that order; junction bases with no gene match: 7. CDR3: CASSQDARGRGYGYTF. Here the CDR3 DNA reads TGTGCCAGCAGCCAAGATGCCAGGGGGCGCGGCTATGGCTACACCTTC.

The CDR3 nucleotides are TGTGCCAGCAGCCAAGTGAGGGGCGAGCAGTTCTTC. This sequence encodes CASSQVRGEQFF. The chain uses TRBV14 and TRBJ2-1; D might be TRBD1 or TRBD2, each matching 5 bases. Trimming removed 1 base from V and 10 bases from J, with 8 bases in between. The CDR3 runs to 12 residues. The germline V gene encodes CDR1 SGHDN and CDR2 FVKESK.

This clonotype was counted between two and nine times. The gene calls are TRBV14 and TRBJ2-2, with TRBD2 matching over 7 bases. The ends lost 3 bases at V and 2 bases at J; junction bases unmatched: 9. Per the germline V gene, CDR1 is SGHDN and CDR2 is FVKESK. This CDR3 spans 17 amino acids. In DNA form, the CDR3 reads TGTGCCAGCAGCCACTCAGGCCTAGCGGCAAACACCGGGGAGCTGTTTTTT. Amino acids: CASSHSGLAANTGELFF.

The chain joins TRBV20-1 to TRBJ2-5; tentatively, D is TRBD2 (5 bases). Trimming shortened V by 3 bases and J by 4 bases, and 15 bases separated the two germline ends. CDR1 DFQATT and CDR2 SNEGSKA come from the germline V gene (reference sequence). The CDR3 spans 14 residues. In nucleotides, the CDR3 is TGCAGTGCTAGCCCGGGAAGCGAGATAGAGACCCAGTACTTC. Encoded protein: CSASPGSEIETQYF.

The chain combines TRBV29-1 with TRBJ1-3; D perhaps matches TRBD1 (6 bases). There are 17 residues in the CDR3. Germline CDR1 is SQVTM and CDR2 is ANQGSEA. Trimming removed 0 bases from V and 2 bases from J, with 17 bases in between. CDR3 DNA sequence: TGCAGCGTTGAAGATCTAGGGGGTTGGGGAGCTGGAAACACCATATATTTT. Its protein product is CSVEDLGGWGAGNTIYF.